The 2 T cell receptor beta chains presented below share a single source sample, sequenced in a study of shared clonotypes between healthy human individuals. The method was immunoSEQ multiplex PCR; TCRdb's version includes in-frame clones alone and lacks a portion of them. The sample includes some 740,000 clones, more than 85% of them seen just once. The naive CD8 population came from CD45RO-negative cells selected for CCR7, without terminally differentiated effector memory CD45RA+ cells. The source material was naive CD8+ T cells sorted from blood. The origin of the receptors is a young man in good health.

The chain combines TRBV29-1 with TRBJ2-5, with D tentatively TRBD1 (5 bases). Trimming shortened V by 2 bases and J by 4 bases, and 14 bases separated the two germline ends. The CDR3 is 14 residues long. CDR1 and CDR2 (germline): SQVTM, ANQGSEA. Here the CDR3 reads CSVEFGRETETQYF. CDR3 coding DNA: TGCAGCGTTGAATTCGGCAGGGAAACAGAGACCCAGTACTTC.

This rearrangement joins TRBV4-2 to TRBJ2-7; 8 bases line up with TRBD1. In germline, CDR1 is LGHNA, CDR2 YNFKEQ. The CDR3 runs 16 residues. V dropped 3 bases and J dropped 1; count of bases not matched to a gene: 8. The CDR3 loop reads CASSQAATGESYEQYF. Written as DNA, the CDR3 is TGTGCCAGCAGCCAGGCTGCGACAGGGGAGTCCTACGAGCAGTACTTC.